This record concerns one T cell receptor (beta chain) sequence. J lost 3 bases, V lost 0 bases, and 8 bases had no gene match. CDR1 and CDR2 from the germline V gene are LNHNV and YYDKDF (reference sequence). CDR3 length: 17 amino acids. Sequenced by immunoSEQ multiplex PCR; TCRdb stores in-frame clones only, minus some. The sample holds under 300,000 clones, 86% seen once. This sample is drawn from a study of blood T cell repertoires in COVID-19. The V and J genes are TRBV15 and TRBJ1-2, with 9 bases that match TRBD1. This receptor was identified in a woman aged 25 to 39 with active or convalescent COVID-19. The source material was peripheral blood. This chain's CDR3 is CATSRDNPTGGDYGYTF. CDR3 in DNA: TGTGCCACCAGCAGAGATAACCCAACAGGGGGCGACTATGGCTACACCTTC.